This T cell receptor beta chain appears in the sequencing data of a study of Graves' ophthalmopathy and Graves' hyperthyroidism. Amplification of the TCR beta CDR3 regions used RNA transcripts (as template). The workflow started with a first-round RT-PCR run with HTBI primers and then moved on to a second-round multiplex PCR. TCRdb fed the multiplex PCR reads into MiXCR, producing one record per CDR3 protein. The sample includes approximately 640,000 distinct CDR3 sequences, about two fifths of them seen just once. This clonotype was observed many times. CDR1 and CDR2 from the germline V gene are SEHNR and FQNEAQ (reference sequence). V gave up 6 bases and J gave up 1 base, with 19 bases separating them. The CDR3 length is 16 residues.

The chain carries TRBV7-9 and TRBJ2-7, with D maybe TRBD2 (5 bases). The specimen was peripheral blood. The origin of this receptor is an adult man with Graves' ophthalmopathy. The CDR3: CASSLRRLGESYEQYF. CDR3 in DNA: TGTGCCAGCAGTCTCCGGAGGTTGGGTGAATCCTACGAGCAGTACTTC.